This entry lists 18 T cell receptor beta chains sequenced from one sample in a study of T cell repertoires in cytomegalovirus infection. TCRdb recomputed calls from the reads with MiXCR, one row per CDR3 protein. The profile shows some 130,000 distinct CDR3 sequences, 8% to 9% of them singletons. Sequences were obtained from PBMCs. Receptor source: a human donor in good health (CMV status not recorded). Some clones in this sample may be carry-over from other donors' samples.

The chain uses TRBV7-9 and TRBJ2-7; D not certain. From germline, CDR1 is SEHNR and CDR2 FQNEAQ (reference sequence). V was cut by 4 bases and J by 3 bases, with 13 bases left in between. The CDR3 contains 14 residues. This CDR3 is CASSSARISYEQYF. The DNA for the CDR3 is TGTGCCAGCAGCTCTGCTAGGATCAGCTACGAGCAGTACTTC.

This clonotype was recorded at least ten times. The chain uses TRBV12-3 or TRBV12-4 and TRBJ1-4; possible D gene TRBD1, 5 bases. The CDR3 runs to 14 residues. Trimming took 6 bases from V and 7 from J, leaving 15 bases between them. This CDR3 reads CASRRGTPGEKLFF. The CDR3 bases are TGTGCCAGCAGACGCGGGACGCCGGGTGAAAAACTGTTTTTT.

This clonotype was counted many times. The gene calls are TRBV28 and TRBJ2-7; D gene unclear. The CDR3 spans 13 residues. Germline CDR1 and CDR2: MDHEN and SYDVKM. The V and J ends lost 5 bases and 0 bases respectively, with 8 bases between them. CDR3 in amino acids: CASSPSPSYEQYF. The CDR3 DNA is TGTGCCAGCAGTCCCTCACCCTCCTACGAGCAGTACTTC.

This clonotype was recorded at least ten times. The chain uses TRBV5-4 and TRBJ2-7; 11 bases map to TRBD1. Germline CDR1 SGHNT, CDR2 YYREEE (reference sequence). V lost 0 bases, J lost 4 bases, and 3 bases stayed unmatched. This CDR3 has 15 residues. The CDR3 loop reads CASSLAGTGGYEQYF. The CDR3, as DNA: TGTGCCAGCAGCTTGGCCGGGACAGGGGGTTACGAGCAGTACTTC.

This clonotype has at least ten counts. The rearrangement uses TRBV7-2 and TRBJ2-1; D remains ambiguous. CDR1 is SGHTA and CDR2 is FQGNSA in the germline V gene. V was cut by 1 base and J by 2 bases, with 6 bases left in between. This CDR3 is 14 amino acids long. Here the CDR3 DNA reads TGTGCCAGCAGCTTAGAGGCAGCCTACAATGAGCAGTTCTTC. This gives the protein CASSLEAAYNEQFF. Looking up the rest from reference TRBV7-2 and TRBJ2-1 gives the full variable domain: GAGVSQSPSNKVTEKGKDVELRCDPISGHTALYWYRQSLGQGLEFLIYFQGNSAPDKSGLPSDRFSAERTGGSVSTLTIQRTQQEDSAVYLCASSLEAAYNEQFFGPGTRLTVL.

This clonotype was detected ten times or more. V gene TRBV7-3 combines with J gene TRBJ2-1; D gene uncertain. Trimming removed 1 base from V and 4 bases from J, with 17 bases in between. Germline CDR1 and CDR2: SGHTA and FQGTGA. The CDR3 length is 17 residues. CDR3 coding DNA: TGTGCCAGCAGCTTAAAGTCCCCCCTAGGTGCTTACAATGAGCAGTTCTTC. Translating gives CASSLKSPLGAYNEQFF.

This clonotype occurred many times. DNA for the CDR3: TGTGCCAGTAGAGGAGGGGGACTCTACGAGCAGTACTTC. Its protein product is CASRGGGLYEQYF. The V and J genes are TRBV28 and TRBJ2-7, with D perhaps assigned TRBD1 or TRBD2 (6 bases each). Germline CDR1 MDHEN, CDR2 SYDVKM. The CDR3 consists of 13 residues. V dropped 9 bases and J dropped 3 bases, with 15 bases sitting between them.

The chain carries TRBV20-1 and TRBJ2-2, with D unresolved. V gave up 6 bases and J gave up 4 bases, with 15 bases separating them. The length of the CDR3 is 14 residues. Germline lookup yields CDR1 DFQATT and CDR2 SNEGSKA (reference sequence). CDR3 residues: CSATPGPGTGELFF. The CDR3 DNA is TGCAGTGCCACACCGGGCCCGGGCACCGGGGAGCTGTTTTTT.

This clonotype was counted at least ten times. The chain couples TRBV20-1 to TRBJ2-7; 7 bases match TRBD1. The CDR3 has 13 residues. V lost 4 bases to trimming and J lost 0 bases; unmatched junction nucleotides: 3. CDR1 DFQATT and CDR2 SNEGSKA come from the germline V gene (reference sequence). The CDR3 spells CSAKTGSSYEQYF. The CDR3 bases are TGCAGTGCTAAGACAGGGAGCTCCTACGAGCAGTACTTC.

CDR3 amino acids: CSARNSRGANTEAFF. Written as DNA, the CDR3 is TGCAGTGCTAGAAATTCCCGCGGGGCGAACACTGAAGCTTTCTTT. The chain links TRBV20-1 to TRBJ1-1; a possible D gene is TRBD1 (5 bases). The length of the CDR3 is 15 residues. With 2 bases removed from V and 1 base from J, the gap between germline ends came to 14 bases. Looked up from germline, CDR1 is DFQATT and CDR2 is SNEGSKA (reference sequence).

This clonotype was counted many times. The chain links TRBV12-5 to TRBJ2-3; no reliable D call. The germline gives CDR1 LGHNT, CDR2 FRNRAP. The CDR3 runs 15 residues. Trimming left V 7 bases short and J 1 base short, with 15 bases between. This CDR3 reads CASDPDLFGTDTQYF. In DNA, the CDR3 is TGTGCTAGTGACCCGGACCTCTTCGGCACAGATACGCAGTATTTT.

The sample holds a few counts of this clonotype. V and J are TRBV19 and TRBJ1-5, with unresolved D. V lost 9 bases, J lost 4 bases, and 19 bases lay in between. This CDR3 has 15 amino acids. Germline CDR1 LNHDA, CDR2 SQIVND (reference sequence). The CDR3 DNA sequence: TGTGCCAGCCACGGCCCAACCCTGGGAAATCAGCCCCAGCATTTT. Amino acids: CASHGPTLGNQPQHF. Drawing the rest from reference TRBV19 and TRBJ1-5, the complete variable domain is DGGITQSPKYLFRKEGQNVTLSCEQNLNHDAMYWYRQDPGQGLRLIYYSQIVNDFQKGDIAEGYSVSREKKESFPLTVTSAQKNPTAFYLCASHGPTLGNQPQHFGDGTRLSIL.

This clonotype has a count of ten or more. The chain is built from TRBV7-8 and TRBJ2-7; D gene unclear. This CDR3 has 11 amino acids. V was clipped by 5 bases and J by 4 bases, with 6 bases between them. Germline V lookup: CDR1 SGHVS, CDR2 FQNEAQ. CDR3 sequence: CASSTEYEQYF. CDR3 nucleotides: TGTGCCAGCAGCACAGAATACGAGCAGTACTTC.

The CDR3 sequence is CASSPTGNSGNTIYF. CDR3 bases: TGCGCCAGCAGCCCAACAGGGAATTCTGGAAACACCATATATTTT. J is TRBJ1-3 and V is TRBV5-1, with D maybe TRBD1 (6 bases). There are 15 residues in the CDR3. Between the trimmed V and J ends, which lost 4 bases and 1 base, there was a span of 12 bases. Germline V CDR1 and CDR2: SGHRS, YFSETQ.

This clonotype was detected ten times or more. The V and J genes are TRBV9 and TRBJ2-1, with 8 bases lining up with TRBD2. The CDR3 contains 16 residues. V shed 2 bases and J 7 bases; nucleotides not matched to a gene: 11. Germline-derived CDR1 and CDR2 are SGDLS and YYNGEE. The CDR3 protein is CASSVTGTRNFNEQFF. For the CDR3, the DNA is TGTGCCAGCAGCGTTACCGGGACTAGGAACTTTAATGAGCAGTTCTTC.

A remark on this clonotype: Possible read error: a much larger clone is one base away. The chain recombines TRBV6-5 with TRBJ1-3; TRBD1 is a possible D gene (6 bases). The CDR3 sequence is 15 residues long. The germline CDR1 and CDR2 sequences are MNHEY and SVGAGI. The CDR3 DNA reads as TGTGCCAGCAGTCACTCAGGGGCGACTGGAAACACCATATATTTT. The encoded protein is CASSHSGATGNTIYF.

This clonotype was observed many times. This sequence joins TRBV12-3 or TRBV12-4 and TRBJ2-2; D perhaps matches TRBD1 (5 bases). V lost 2 bases and J lost 6, with 13 bases in between. The CDR3 loop spans 15 amino acids. The CDR3 bases are TGTGCCAGCAGTTTATCCCCTAGGGGATCCGGGGAGCTGTTTTTT. This codes for CASSLSPRGSGELFF.

This clonotype appeared many times. The J gene is TRBJ2-7, the V gene TRBV7-9; D possibly corresponds to TRBD1 (5 bases). The CDR3 is 13 amino acids. V was clipped by 7 bases and J by 5 bases, with 15 bases between them. Germline-derived CDR1 and CDR2 are SEHNR and FQNEAQ (reference sequence). The CDR3 DNA is TGTGCCAGCACCTTTACAGGTGGCCACGAGCAGTACTTC. Amino acids: CASTFTGGHEQYF.